This record looks at one T cell receptor (beta chain) sequence and its context. This sample is drawn from a study of cytomegalovirus exposure and HLA in healthy donors. The CDR3 extends over 15 amino acids. V was clipped by 5 bases and J by 3 bases, with 14 bases between them. Germline CDR1 is MNHEY and CDR2 is SMNVEV (reference sequence). Primers for the PCR totalled 60 Vbeta and 13 Jbeta. Produced via immunoSEQ multiplex PCR; TCRdb's table is partial and in-frame only. This table holds 75,000 to 90,000 clones, less than 85% found once. The TCR was taken from a human donor in good health. Sequenced input: PBMCs. The chain recombines TRBV27 with TRBJ2-1; D possibly corresponds to TRBD1 (5 bases). CDR3 coding DNA: TGTGCCAGCAGTCCCGCCCAGGACATCTACAATGAGCAGTTCTTC. Protein product: CASSPAQDIYNEQFF.